This T cell receptor (beta chain) was found in a study of T cell clonality in common variable immunodeficiency. Each donor provided 5 to 8 ml of heparinized whole blood. Germline CDR1 reads DFQATT; CDR2 reads SNEGSKA (reference sequence). The CDR3 spans 15 residues. Whole-study findings and limits: Patient heterogeneity in the CVID cohort limited correlations between repertoire features and clinical complications.

This clone was picked up many times. Its target is unknown. The read falls 3 residues short of the CDR3 end, and the missing part is taken from the germline J gene. The data were produced by immunoSEQ multiplex PCR, yet TCRdb's version contains in-frame clones alone and is incomplete. Sampling found under 30,000 clones, none seen once. The chain recombines TRBV20-1 with TRBJ1-2; unclear D gene. The sequenced sample was peripheral blood mononuclear cells. The TCR comes from a person aged 18 to 75 in good health. Incomplete CDR3 DNA: TGCAGTGCTCCCCTCCGTGACACCACCTTTGGAGGC. Its translation is CSAPLRDTTFGG. The whole CDR3 sequence reads CSAPLRDTTFGGYTF.